Listed here are 26 T cell receptor beta chains from one sample, sequenced in a study of spatial heterogeneity in lung cancer. The time point here: sample taken at primary tumor resection. Whole RNA from tumor, nontumor lung or frozen PBMC was sequenced unsorted. TCRdb reanalysed the 5' RACE reads using MiXCR and keeps one entry per CDR3 protein. The repertoire holds roughly 39,000 distinct CDR3 sequences, with around 7.1% as singletons. The material was PBMCs, obtained at surgery. The receptor source for this set is a female donor with early-stage non-small cell lung cancer.

This clonotype showed up many times. The V and J genes are TRBV11-2 and TRBJ2-1, with D possibly TRBD2 on 5 matching bases. CDR3 length: 16 amino acids. The germline gives CDR1 SGHAT, CDR2 FQNNGV. V was shortened by 2 bases and J by 6 bases, with 17 bases between the two germline ends. The CDR3 loop is CASSLLIWTLLNEQFF. DNA for the CDR3: TGTGCCAGCAGCTTACTAATATGGACTCTCCTCAATGAGCAGTTCTTC.

There are a few counts of this clonotype. V is TRBV28 and J is TRBJ1-2, with 7 bases identical to TRBD1. Trimming at V came to 5 bases and at J to 4 bases, leaving 4 bases not matched to a gene. Germline CDR1 reads MDHEN; CDR2 reads SYDVKM. The CDR3 has 13 residues. The CDR3 here is CASSPGQFYGYTF. The DNA for the CDR3 is TGTGCCAGCAGTCCGGGACAGTTCTATGGCTACACCTTC.

This clonotype was seen only a few times. CDR3 sequence: CASSLGQRKGSEQYF. The CDR3 nucleotides read TGCGCCAGCAGCTTGGGACAGCGAAAAGGCTCCGAGCAGTACTTC. The chain joins TRBV5-1 to TRBJ2-7, with a tentative D call TRBD1 (5 bases). CDR1 is SGHRS, CDR2 YFSETQ, per germline. Deletions cut 0 bases from V and 6 bases from J, with 16 bases between. The CDR3 loop spans 15 amino acids.

This clonotype has ten or more counts. The rearrangement links TRBV5-1 to TRBJ2-5; 7 bases fit TRBD1. Germline CDR1 and CDR2: SGHRS and YFSETQ. Trimming cost V 3 bases and J 3 bases; bases outside gene matches: 5. This CDR3 is built from 14 residues. The CDR3 loop is CASSYDREKETQYF. Written as DNA, the CDR3 is TGCGCCAGCAGCTACGACAGGGAAAAAGAGACCCAGTACTTC.

CDR3 region: CASSLAIGTDTQYF. DNA of the CDR3: TGTGCCAGCAGCTTAGCGATCGGCACAGATACGCAGTATTTT. J is TRBJ2-3 and V is TRBV7-2; no definite D call. The germline V and J ends were trimmed by 0 bases and 1 base, with 5 bases remaining between them. Germline V lookup: CDR1 SGHTA, CDR2 FQGNSA. The CDR3 spans 14 residues.

This clonotype was recorded many times. This chain links TRBV5-1 with TRBJ2-5; D not resolved. V was shortened by 0 bases and J by 1 base, with 4 bases between the two germline ends. The CDR3 consists of 13 residues. Germline CDR1 is SGHRS and CDR2 is YFSETQ. This CDR3 reads CASSLGGQETQYF. In DNA form, the CDR3 reads TGCGCCAGCAGCTTGGGGGGCCAAGAGACCCAGTACTTC.

This clonotype was counted ten times or more. The chain has TRBV20-1 and TRBJ2-2; no definite D call. V shed 5 bases and J shed 0 bases, with 13 bases lying between them. The CDR3 loop spans 15 amino acids. CDR1 is DFQATT, CDR2 SNEGSKA, per germline (reference sequence). As DNA, the CDR3 is TGCAGTGCTGACGGCGCCGCGACGAACACCGGGGAGCTGTTTTTT. It yields the protein CSADGAATNTGELFF.

This clonotype showed up many times. The chain carries TRBV28 and TRBJ2-7, with a weak D call TRBD1 (6 bases). The CDR3 has 12 residues. Germline V gene data show CDR1 as MDHEN and CDR2 as SYDVKM. V dropped 6 bases and J dropped 5 bases, with 11 bases sitting between them. The CDR3 loop is CASRPTGNEQYF. In DNA, the CDR3 is TGTGCCAGCAGACCTACAGGGAACGAGCAGTACTTC.

This clonotype was observed many times. V and J are TRBV25-1 and TRBJ1-1; D call uncertain. V was cut by 8 bases and J by 5 bases, with 18 bases left in between. Germline CDR1 MGHDK, CDR2 SYGVNS. There are 14 residues in the CDR3. CDR3 protein: CASLGRALGTEAFF. CDR3 sequence (DNA): TGTGCCAGCCTTGGCCGGGCCCTCGGGACTGAAGCTTTCTTT. Together with reference TRBV25-1 and TRBJ1-1, the CDR3 gives the full variable domain: EADIYQTPRYLVIGTGKKITLECSQTMGHDKMYWYQQDPGMELHLIHYSYGVNSTEKGDLSSESTVSRIRTEHFPLTLESARPSHTSQYLCASLGRALGTEAFFGQGTRLTVV.

This clonotype was seen ten or more times. This chain joins TRBV4-1 and TRBJ2-5; D is perhaps TRBD1 (5 bases). Germline CDR1 and CDR2: MGHRA and YSYEKL. CDR3 size: 13 residues. V gave up 6 bases and J gave up 5 bases, with 13 bases separating them. This CDR3 is CASSRRAVETQYF. As DNA, the CDR3 is TGCGCCAGCAGTCGCAGGGCGGTGGAGACCCAGTACTTC.

In nucleotides, the CDR3 is TGTGCCAGCAGCCACCTGTTGGGGACCAATTCACCCCTCCACTTT. Translated, it gives CASSHLLGTNSPLHF. The chain links TRBV14 to TRBJ1-6, with D perhaps matching TRBD1 (5 bases). The ends were cut back, 3 bases at V and 7 bases at J, with 13 bases in the middle. Germline V gene lookup returns CDR1 SGHDN and CDR2 FVKESK. The CDR3 is made up of 15 amino acids.

This sequence joins TRBV18 and TRBJ1-1; D unclear. V was cut by 6 bases and J by 1 base, with 9 bases left in between. Germline values: CDR1 KGHSH, CDR2 LQKENI. This CDR3 spans 13 amino acids. CDR3 sequence: CASSDQENTEAFF. CDR3 DNA sequence: TGTGCCAGCTCGGACCAGGAGAACACTGAAGCTTTCTTT.

V gene TRBV28 combines with J gene TRBJ1-1; D possibly corresponds to TRBD1 (5 bases). V was clipped by 2 bases and J by 6 bases, with 10 bases between them. CDR3 length: 13 amino acids. CDR1 is MDHEN and CDR2 is SYDVKM in the germline V gene. The CDR3 protein is CASSLPRGAEAFF. CDR3 nucleotides: TGTGCCAGCAGTTTACCCCGGGGCGCTGAAGCTTTCTTT.

This clonotype came up many times. The V call is TRBV29-1, the J call TRBJ2-1; 7 bases map to TRBD1. Unmatched junction bases numbered 6, after V lost 6 bases and J lost 7 bases. Germline V lookup: CDR1 SQVTM, CDR2 ANQGSEA. This CDR3 contains 12 residues. CDR3 in amino acids: CSVGGQGNEQFF. The CDR3 DNA reads TGCAGCGTAGGGGGCCAGGGGAATGAGCAGTTCTTC.

This clonotype turned up a few times. V is TRBV9 and J is TRBJ2-7; D perhaps matches TRBD1 (6 bases). This CDR3 is 15 amino acids long. CDR1 and CDR2 from the germline V gene are SGDLS and YYNGEE. Trimming took 1 base from V and 2 from J, leaving 13 bases between them. In DNA form, the CDR3 reads TGTGCCAGCAGCGTAACCGGGACACACGCCTACGAGCAGTACTTC. Its translation is CASSVTGTHAYEQYF.

This clonotype has a handful of counts. The V and J genes are TRBV2 and TRBJ2-3; 7 bases are a match to TRBD2. The junction had 1 base not matched to a gene; V was cut back by 5 bases and J by 2 bases. The V gene's germline CDR1 is SNHLY and CDR2 FYNNEI. The CDR3 length is 13 residues. The CDR3, as DNA: TGTGCCAGCAGTCGGGACTACACAGATACGCAGTATTTT. Protein: CASSRDYTDTQYF.

The table lists this clonotype with many counts. The chain uses TRBV7-2 and TRBJ2-4; 9 bases match TRBD2. V lost 2 bases to trimming and J lost 4 bases; unmatched junction nucleotides: 18. The CDR3 consists of 20 residues. Germline V CDR1 and CDR2: SGHTA, FQGNSA. CDR3 protein: CASSLRGPVTAGGTKNIQYF. The CDR3, as DNA: TGTGCCAGCAGCTTAAGAGGCCCCGTGACAGCGGGGGGAACTAAAAACATTCAGTACTTC.

This clonotype showed up just a few times. V gene TRBV7-9 combines with J gene TRBJ2-7; D possibly corresponds to TRBD2 (7 bases). The CDR3 is 15 residues long. CDR1 and CDR2 (germline): SEHNR, FQNEAQ (reference sequence). Deletions cut 5 bases from V and 3 bases from J, with 17 bases between. This chain's CDR3 is CASSREGGTLYEQYF. The CDR3 DNA sequence: TGTGCCAGCAGCCGAGAGGGGGGGACTCTCTACGAGCAGTACTTC.

Many counts were recorded for this clonotype. This chain uses TRBV28 with TRBJ2-1, with D unresolved. Germline assignment: CDR1 MDHEN and CDR2 SYDVKM. This CDR3 is built from 15 residues. Trimming left V 4 bases short and J 3 bases short, with 13 bases between. CDR3 sequence (DNA): TGTGCCAGCAGTTCCTCCGGCGGTGGCTACAATGAGCAGTTCTTC. It codes for CASSSSGGGYNEQFF.

A remark on this clonotype: A much larger clone differs from this one at a single base, so this may be a read error. V gene TRBV6-5 combines with J gene TRBJ1-2; 7 positions match TRBD1. CDR3 length equals 14 residues. After removal of 1 base from V and 1 base from J, the junction contained 0 bases not matched to a gene. Looked up from germline, CDR1 is MNHEY and CDR2 is SVGAGI. DNA of the CDR3: TGTGCCAGCAGTTACTGGGACAGTAACTATGGCTACACCTTC. Translation gives CASSYWDSNYGYTF.

This clonotype was detected ten times or more. The rearrangement uses TRBV12-3 or TRBV12-4 and TRBJ1-3; D gene unclear. V was trimmed by 5 bases and J by 9 bases, leaving 8 bases between them. The CDR3 runs 11 residues. As DNA, the CDR3 is TGTGCCAGCAGTCCCTACAGCACCATATATTTT. Protein sequence: CASSPYSTIYF.

This clonotype was picked up a small number of times. This chain uses TRBV7-8 with TRBJ1-1; D gene uncertain. The CDR3 contains 15 residues. CDR1 is SGHVS and CDR2 is FQNEAQ in the germline V gene. With 1 base removed from V and 7 bases from J, the gap between germline ends came to 16 bases. CDR3 region: CASSLDQTLTVEAFF. DNA of the CDR3: TGTGCCAGCAGCTTAGACCAGACGTTAACCGTTGAAGCTTTCTTT. Complete variable domain (other parts from reference TRBV7-8 and TRBJ1-1): GAGVSQSPRYKVAKRGQDVALRCDPISGHVSLFWYQQALGQGPEFLTYFQNEAQLDKSGLPSDRFFAERPEGSVSTLKIQRTQQEDSAVYLCASSLDQTLTVEAFFGQGTRLTVV.

This clonotype was observed a few times. The chain has TRBV20-1 and TRBJ2-7, with 11 bases fitting TRBD1. CDR1 and CDR2 (germline): DFQATT, SNEGSKA (reference sequence). With 5 bases clipped from V and 7 bases from J, the junction kept 7 bases outside the gene matches. CDR3 length: 13 amino acids. The CDR3, as DNA: TGCAGTGCTCCGGGACAGGGGGACCCGGAGCAGTACTTC. Amino acids: CSAPGQGDPEQYF.

This clonotype was detected ten times or more. The chain employs TRBV5-6 and TRBJ1-2; D is possibly TRBD1 (5 bases). CDR3 length equals 18 residues. The V gene's germline CDR1 is SGHDT and CDR2 YYEEEE. Trimming removed 0 bases at V and 4 bases at J, with 22 bases between. The CDR3 loop reads CASSLAMSDTAISYGYTF. CDR3 nucleotide sequence: TGTGCCAGCAGCTTGGCTATGTCGGACACGGCTATCTCCTATGGCTACACCTTC.

The rearrangement links TRBV7-6 to TRBJ1-1, with D possibly TRBD1 on 5 matching bases. V was shortened by 5 bases and J by 2 bases, with 12 bases between the two germline ends. The CDR3 covers 14 residues. Germline values: CDR1 SGHVS, CDR2 FNYEAQ. The CDR3 nucleotides read TGTGCCAGCAGCCGGGGGGGATTTAACACTGAAGCTTTCTTT. It codes for CASSRGGFNTEAFF.

This clonotype was seen repeatedly, ten times or more. V is TRBV10-3 and J is TRBJ1-1; 10 positions agree with TRBD1. This CDR3 is 16 amino acids long. V shed 2 bases, J shed 1 base, and the junction held 4 bases outside the gene matches. Germline CDR1 ENHRY, CDR2 SYGVKD. The chain's CDR3 is CAISERTGGSNTEAFF. The CDR3 bases are TGTGCCATCAGTGAGAGGACAGGGGGATCGAACACTGAAGCTTTCTTT.